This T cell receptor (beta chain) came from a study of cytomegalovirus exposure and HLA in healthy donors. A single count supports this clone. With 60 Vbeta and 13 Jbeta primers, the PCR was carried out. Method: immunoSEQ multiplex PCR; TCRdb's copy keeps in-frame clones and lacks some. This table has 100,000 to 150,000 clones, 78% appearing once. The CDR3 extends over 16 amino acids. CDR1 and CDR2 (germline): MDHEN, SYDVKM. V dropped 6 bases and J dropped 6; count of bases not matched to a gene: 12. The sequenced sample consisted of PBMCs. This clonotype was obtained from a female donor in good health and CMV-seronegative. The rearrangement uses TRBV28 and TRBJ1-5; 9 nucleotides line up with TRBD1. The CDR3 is CASRLDSGTGIQPQHF. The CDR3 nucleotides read TGTGCCAGCAGGTTGGATTCCGGGACAGGGATTCAGCCCCAGCATTTT.